This T cell receptor beta chain was profiled in a study of breast tumors, draining lymph nodes, adjacent tissues. Study-wide results and limits: Tumor TCR diversity was below lymph nodes but above nontumor tissue.

Trimming took off 6 bases at V and 3 bases at J, with 14 bases between the two ends. The CDR3 is 14 amino acids. Germline CDR1 is SGHRS and CDR2 is YFSETQ. Using its own MiXCR run on the multiplex PCR reads, TCRdb lists one record per CDR3 protein. The table records some 120,000 distinct CDR3 sequences, about 20% of them present only once. Breast cancer patients provided tissue from their axillary draining lymph nodes. This clonotype was observed many times. The target antigen is unknown. Sequenced material: axillary lymph node tissue. The chain combines TRBV5-1 with TRBJ2-3; possibly TRBD1 for D (5 bases). The TCR sequence derives from a female donor with breast cancer. Some clones in this sample may be carry-over from other donors' samples. DNA for the CDR3: TGCGCCAGCAAAGGGGCCCCTAATACAGATACGCAGTATTTT. Its protein is CASKGAPNTDTQYF. Together with reference TRBV5-1 and TRBJ2-3, the CDR3 gives the full variable domain: KAGVTQTPRYLIKTRGQQVTLSCSPISGHRSVSWYQQTPGQGLQFLFEYFSETQRNKGNFPGRFSGRQFSNSRSEMNVSTLELGDSALYLCASKGAPNTDTQYFGPGTRLTVL.